Listed here are 13 T cell receptor beta chains from one sample, sequenced in a study of T cells in pancreatic ductal adenocarcinoma. No neoadjuvant therapy was given to the selected pancreatic ductal adenocarcinoma patients before their surgery. Profiling relied on immunoSEQ multiplex PCR, and the TCRdb table lists in-frame clones only, not all of them. The sample yields around 100,000 clones, about 95% seen once. Input material: PBMCs. The receptors derive from a human donor with pancreatic ductal adenocarcinoma.

V gene TRBV15 combines with J gene TRBJ2-3, with 13 bases identical to TRBD2. From germline, CDR1 is LNHNV and CDR2 YYDKDF (reference sequence). CDR3 length: 13 residues. V shed 6 bases, J shed 6 bases, and the junction held 0 bases outside the gene matches. CDR3 nucleotide sequence: TGTGCCACCAGGACTAGCGGGAGGGATACGCAGTATTTT. Residues: CATRTSGRDTQYF.

The chain links TRBV6-5 to TRBJ1-2; no firm D call. This CDR3 has 15 amino acids. Trimming left V 0 bases short and J 7 bases short, with 15 bases between. Germline CDR1 and CDR2: MNHEY and SVGAGI. The CDR3 DNA reads TGTGCCAGCAGTTACTCGAGGCAGAGTCACCGTGGCTACACCTTC. Translation: CASSYSRQSHRGYTF.

The table lists this clone with a count of one. This rearrangement joins TRBV5-1 to TRBJ2-7, with 10 bases that match TRBD2. V gave up 3 bases and J gave up 12 bases; unmatched junction bases: 3. The CDR3 runs 11 residues. Germline CDR1 is SGHRS and CDR2 is YFSETQ. CDR3 protein: CASSCRTSGYF. In DNA form, the CDR3 reads TGCGCCAGCAGCTGTCGGACTAGCGGGTACTTC.

This clone has only a few counts. This chain connects TRBV4-2 to TRBJ1-2, with D possibly TRBD1 on 6 matching bases. Trimming removed 6 bases at V and 3 bases at J, with 11 bases between. Germline lookup yields CDR1 LGHNA and CDR2 YNFKEQ. This CDR3 is built from 13 residues. CDR3 in DNA: TGTGCCAGCAGACCGACAGGCCACTATGGCTACACCTTC. Protein: CASRPTGHYGYTF.

The chain is built from TRBV11-2 and TRBJ2-3, with D possibly TRBD2 on 6 matching bases. This CDR3 is 17 amino acids long. CDR1 and CDR2 from the germline V gene are SGHAT and FQNNGV. Trimming pared 2 bases from V and 1 base from J, leaving 16 bases between. The CDR3 is CASSLTLWGDGTDTQYF. In DNA form, the CDR3 reads TGTGCCAGCAGCTTAACTCTGTGGGGGGATGGCACAGATACGCAGTATTTT.

This chain joins TRBV5-4 and TRBJ2-3; 9 nucleotides align to TRBD1. CDR1 SGHNT and CDR2 YYREEE come from the germline V gene (reference sequence). This CDR3 comprises 14 residues. V shed 6 bases, J shed 0 bases, and the junction held 2 bases outside the gene matches. The CDR3 DNA follows: TGTGCCAGCACCGGACAGGGGAGCACAGATACGCAGTATTTT. This translates into CASTGQGSTDTQYF.

The chain uses TRBV28 and TRBJ2-4; no definite D call. Germline V gives CDR1 MDHEN, CDR2 SYDVKM. V shed 5 bases and J shed 5 bases, with 7 bases lying between them. The CDR3 runs to 12 residues. The CDR3 here is CASSGLENIQYF. The CDR3 nucleotides read TGTGCCAGCAGTGGTTTAGAAAACATTCAGTACTTC.

This sequence joins TRBV11-2 and TRBJ2-2, with 7 bases that match TRBD1. V was clipped by 5 bases and J by 3 bases; unmatched bases: 9. CDR3 length: 16 amino acids. Germline values: CDR1 SGHAT, CDR2 FQNNGV. CDR3 DNA: TGTGCCAGCAGCATAAGACAGGGTTTTCACACCGGGGAGCTGTTTTTT. Translating it yields CASSIRQGFHTGELFF. The entire variable domain, with the rest obtained from reference TRBV11-2 and TRBJ2-2, is as follows: EAGVAQSPRYKIIEKRQSVAFWCNPISGHATLYWYQQILGQGPKLLIQFQNNGVVDDSQLPKDRFSAERLKGVDSTLKIQPAKLEDSAVYLCASSIRQGFHTGELFFGEGSRLTVL.

This clone was picked up one time. The chain employs TRBV6-6 and TRBJ2-7; 9 bases fit TRBD1. The CDR3 consists of 14 residues. Germline lookup yields CDR1 MNHNY and CDR2 SVGAGI (reference sequence). In DNA form, the CDR3 reads TGTGCCAGCAGCCCTATACGGGACAGGGTCCCATCCTGGGTC. This sequence encodes CASSPIRDRVPSWV.

This clone has a single count. V is TRBV7-2 and J is TRBJ2-5; D might be TRBD1 (5 bases). The CDR3 runs 13 residues. V was clipped by 5 bases and J by 1 base, with 8 bases between them. The germline CDR1 and CDR2 sequences are SGHTA and FQGNSA. CDR3 loop: CASSRTFQETQYF. As DNA, the CDR3 is TGTGCCAGCAGCCGGACATTCCAAGAGACCCAGTACTTC.

The J gene is TRBJ1-1, the V gene TRBV6-6; no definite D call. V lost 6 bases, J lost 3 bases, and 8 bases lay in between. The CDR3 contains 12 residues. CDR1 and CDR2 (germline): MNHNY, SVGAGI (reference sequence). CDR3 in DNA: TGTGCCAGCAGAATCTCGGACACTGAAGCTTTCTTT. Translating it yields CASRISDTEAFF.

This chain joins TRBV5-1 and TRBJ2-2; D possibly corresponds to TRBD2 (6 bases). Trimming shortened V by 0 bases and J by 6 bases, and 9 bases separated the two germline ends. The CDR3 runs 14 residues. Germline V gene sequence: CDR1 SGHRS, CDR2 YFSETQ. The CDR3 here is CASSLGGMAGELFF. CDR3 bases: TGCGCCAGCAGCTTGGGCGGGATGGCCGGGGAGCTGTTTTTT. The full variable domain, completed using reference TRBV5-1 and TRBJ2-2, is KAGVTQTPRYLIKTRGQQVTLSCSPISGHRSVSWYQQTPGQGLQFLFEYFSETQRNKGNFPGRFSGRQFSNSRSEMNVSTLELGDSALYLCASSLGGMAGELFFGEGSRLTVL.

In DNA, the CDR3 is TGTGCCACAAAGCGGGAGGGCACAGATACGCAGTATTTT. It yields the protein CATKREGTDTQYF. The chain carries TRBV10-3 and TRBJ2-3, with TRBD2 matching over 9 bases. V gave up 10 bases and J gave up 1 base; unmatched junction bases: 3. Germline assignment: CDR1 ENHRY and CDR2 SYGVKD. The CDR3 totals 13 residues.